This TCR beta chain derives from a study of cytomegalovirus exposure and HLA in healthy donors (TCRdb year 2017). Turning to the overall study: In an earlier analysis of 450 to 750 of the donors, 250 to 300 Gb of sequence data and 90 million to 120 million unique TCR beta sequences from about 179 million T cells were reported. About 300 gigabases of sequencing data and 70 million to 85 million unique TCR sequences were included in an early release covering about 700 HLA-typed donors. Of the roughly 390 genotyped donors, 65% to 90% fell in the genetic ancestry cluster associated with self-reported Caucasian donors. The study aimed to test whether cataloging public T cell receptors could reveal signatures of past pathogen exposure. The T cell repertoires of 670 or so subjects were profiled by immunosequencing and related to cytomegalovirus serostatus. Besides the first cohort of around 700 subjects, a separate validation cohort made up of around 120 different subjects was used. High-throughput TCR immunosequencing, statistical association of individual TCRs with disease status, and machine learning were combined to predict cytomegalovirus infection status. To study patterns of TCR occurrence, a later analysis re-analyzed previously published TCR beta repertoires from around 660 donors and added high-resolution HLA genotyping. Rather than using new phenotypic data, the later analysis identified candidate immune exposures from TCR beta sequences and from how often those sequences occurred across donors. To decide whether each TCR beta V gene segment behaved as functional or pseudogenic, an earlier analysis of some 600 of the donors relied on high-throughput TCR beta sequencing. Donor age, sex, ethnicity and CMV serostatus were collected together with the repertoire data. In a later genetic analysis, genome-wide SNP genotypes for 398 of the 666 donors were used, and that subset was treated as a discovery cohort. Every discovery cohort repertoire had been produced on one sequencing platform. Both class I and class II loci were covered by HLA typing, at four-digit resolution. Typing coverage varied by locus: about 620-630 donors for A, B, C, DRB1 and DQB1; around 560 for DQA1; some 610 for DPA1; some 470 for DPB1. Several DR-DQ haplotypes were treated as single units for association and clustering because of strong linkage in the cohort. Across 300 to 400 genotyped donors of the cohort, an average of approximately 220,000 unique TCR beta nucleotide sequences per donor were sequenced, and roughly 17% of those sequences were non-productive.

The cohort comprised some 700 healthy bone marrow donors. All cohort members were sampled while nominally healthy, although unrecorded immune exposures were likely present. The donor was CMV seropositive and belonged to the group of 250 to 300 seropositive cohort members. Every donor gave a peripheral blood sample, and the peripheral blood mononuclear cells from that sample were used for TCR beta sequencing. Genomic DNA was extracted from the blood cell samples with the Qiagen DNeasy Blood Extraction Kit. Receptor amplification or capture employed the immunoSEQ multiplex PCR assay. For the multiplex PCR, a mixture combining 60 forward primers for TCR Vbeta segments and 13 reverse primers for TCR Jbeta segments was used. Amplification of the CDR3 region of rearranged TCR beta genes was performed with a multiplex PCR assay on genomic DNA. On the Illumina HiSeq System, the amplified TCR beta libraries were sequenced as 87-base-pair reads. On the authors' methods: In a later analysis, tens of millions of unique TCR beta chains were counted across the approximately 640 repertoires, and approximately 11 million of these chains were shared by at least two donors. To remove PCR and sequencing errors, raw reads were error-corrected and collapsed into unique sequences using a nearest-neighbor algorithm that merged closely related sequences. Alignment of CDR3 sequences to IMGT reference sequences was used to assign V, D and J gene segments. For a sequence to be retained, a match of at least six nucleotides to both a V gene segment and a J gene segment was required. Rearrangements were called productive when the CDR3 lacked stop codons and stayed in frame with V and J; all others were non-productive. CDR3 was defined according to IMGT convention as the region running from the second conserved V-encoded cysteine to the conserved J-encoded phenylalanine. The earlier analysis of a few hundred of the donors excluded sequences that lacked an unambiguous match to a single V gene segment. An earlier analysis of 450 to 650 of the donors called V segments functional above 56.7% productive rearrangements and segregating when the between-donor standard deviation exceeded 5%. A statistical classification framework was developed to diagnose cytomegalovirus status using the catalog of TCR beta chain sequences. A later analysis assigned V and J genes by comparing TCR nucleotide sequences with IMGT/GENE-DB human TR gene sequences. A later analysis assigned CDR3 sequences and most-parsimonious VDJ recombination scenarios with the TCRdist pipeline. A later analysis defined each TCR beta chain by its CDR3 amino acid sequence plus V-gene family, and excluded reads lacking a unique V-gene family. As a way to deal with suspected cross-contamination and a sequencing artifact, a later analysis dropped hundreds of nucleotide sequences that were highly shared and had low generation probability. For each public chain, a later analysis derived a clonal expansion index from normalized ranks of inferred template counts within each repertoire. In a later analysis, generation probabilities were computed with a VDJ recombination model fitted to out-of-frame rearrangements, and the resulting probabilities were checked against IGoR. In a later analysis, TCR-TCR, TCR-HLA and TCR-CMV co-occurrence was scored with hypergeometric tests, and a repertoire-size bias correction was applied to TCR pairs. A later analysis estimated false discovery rates by permuting HLA or CMV assignments 20 times. In a later analysis, co-occurring TCRs were grouped using DBSCAN, and TCRdist sequence similarity was added for clustering within HLA-allele-positive subsets. Repertoires with fewer than 30,000 or more than 120,000 public chains were left out of co-occurrence clustering, as were four to six repertoires with anomalous nucleotide sharing. The clones in this table, taken by TCRdb from immuneACCESS, are in-frame only. Not every clone is retained; where verified, under half of the shortfall comes from an unresolved V gene, and the cause of the rest is unknown. The DNA was the basis for D and trimming; V, J and clone size are from that table. Here the sample has about 160,000 clones; around four fifths occur a single time. The top ten constitute 0.9% to 1% of the sample.

The germline V gene (reference sequence) gives CDR1 as LNHDA and CDR2 as SQIVND. From V the trimming removes 8 bases and from J it removes 2 bases, while the gene matches leave 0 bases of the junction unaccounted for. Including cysteine and phenylalanine, the CDR3 has 11 amino acids. This entry keeps only the CDR3 DNA: 33 bases, framed from base 1. On this clone: The specificity of this receptor is unknown. There are no base qualities to consult, and no much larger clone falls within one base.

Broader findings and caveats from the paper: In a later analysis, HLA-associated TCR beta chains were found to be more clonally expanded and to have lower generation probabilities than equally common non-associated chains. The earlier analysis of 587 of the donors excluded fewer than 20 rarely observed V segments, including chromosome 9 orphons, because counts were too low. According to a later analysis, parvovirus B19, influenza, CMV and Epstein-Barr virus appeared linked to several top co-occurrence clusters. An association between a missense DCLRE1C variant and V-gene and J-gene trimming of TCR beta chains was found in a later genetic analysis and replicated in an independent cohort. While some public TCRs were present in many individuals, most TCR sequences turned up only very rarely across donors. The presence/absence analyses assumed that sequencing depth was roughly uniform across donors, and that assumption may not be true. Strong co-occurrence of HLA alleles, especially DR and DQ, made assigning TCR associations to individual alleles difficult. Broadly in line with IMGT annotations, most TCR beta V segments showed up in productive rearrangements about 87% or about 30% of the time in an earlier analysis of several hundred of the donors. Correlated functional status among segregating V segments might reflect linkage disequilibrium, but an unknown experimental factor could not be ruled out. The cohort was sequenced for TCR beta chains only, and without alpha or paired-chain data the features that could be detected were limited. The classifier was reported to diagnose cytomegalovirus status with high specificity and sensitivity in both the original cohort and the validation cohort. Because some donors lacked HLA typing at each locus, the association tests relied only on the typed subset. A later analysis associated 15,000 to 20,000 TCR beta sequences with specific HLA alleles at a false discovery rate of 0.05. The study listed 150 to 200 TCR beta chains as associated with cytomegalovirus. In vitro tests confirmed that a few of the cytomegalovirus-associated TCR beta chains recognize cytomegalovirus antigens. In a later analysis, most CMV-associated TCR beta chains were found to appear HLA-restricted, with HLA associations seemingly driven largely by CMV exposure. CMV serostatus was the only immune exposure information available for the cohort. A further reported finding was that TCR beta sequences accurately predicted the HLA-A and HLA-B alleles for most subjects in the first cohort. In a later genetic analysis, fewer N-insertions in productive TCRs were reported among donors in an Asian-associated ancestry cluster than the approximately 670-donor mean. According to the authors, the approach could potentially be generalized to other disease states and immunological phenotypes. In a later analysis, TCR association rates were found to vary across HLA loci, with the most associated TCRs seen for DRB1 alleles and the fewest for HLA-C alleles. A cluster of highly shared sequence variants was judged likely to represent a technical artifact of the sequencing pipeline. Because the 87-base-pair reads could not distinguish some IMGT-functional V segments, including TRBV6-2 and TRBV6-3, those segments were excluded.

The sequenced sample was PBMCs. The receptor chain draws on TRBV19 and TRBJ2-7, and TRBD1 aligns with 7 junction nucleotides. This TCR came from a girl aged 2 to 10 in good health and CMV-seropositive. The DNA sequence follows: TGTGCCAGTCAGGGGGCCTACGAGCAGTACTTC. This encodes CASQGAYEQYF.